Listed below are T cell receptor beta chains from one sample, sequenced in a study of blood T cell repertoires in COVID-19. Sequencing used immunoSEQ multiplex PCR; TCRdb keeps in-frame clones, though not all of them. In the table there are about 310,000 clones, about nine tenths of which are singletons. The sequencing input was PBMCs or T cells enriched from blood (not recorded which). These receptors were collected from a young woman who had recovered from COVID-19. The CDR3 runs from the conserved cysteine through the conserved F or W. A D gene is named only where the DNA matches it firmly. Clone size is shown for a subset of rows, as once, few, many or a class of expanded clone.

TRBV7-2	TRBD2	TRBJ2-1	17	NA	TGTGCCAGCAGCTTAGACGGGGGGACTAACCCCCGTTATGAGCAGTTCTTC	CASSLDGGTNPRYEQFF
TRBV19	NA	TRBJ2-7	15	NA	TGTGCCAGTAGTACACCCGGGACTTGGCCCTACGAGCAGTACTTC	CASSTPGTWPYEQYF
TRBV18	NA	TRBJ2-7	14	NA	TGTGCCAGCTCCCCAGGGCTTCAGGGCTACGAGCAGTACTTC	CASSPGLQGYEQYF
TRBV7-3	NA	TRBJ1-1	13	NA	TGTGCCAGCAGCCAGACACTTAACACTGAAGCTTTCTTT	CASSQTLNTEAFF
TRBV19	NA	TRBJ1-2	11	NA	TGTGCCAGTACCAGGAACTATGGCTACACCTTC	CASTRNYGYTF
TRBV7-3	TRBD1	TRBJ1-5	17	NA	TGTGCCAGCAGCCCCAGGGACAGGTTATTCAGCAATCAGCCCCAGCATTTT	CASSPRDRLFSNQPQHF
TRBV24-1	NA	TRBJ1-5	15	once	TGTGCCACCAGTGACCCGGGGTCGGGCGGACAGCCCCAGCATTTT	CATSDPGSGGQPQHF
TRBV18	TRBD1	TRBJ1-1	16	NA	TGTGCCAGCTCCCCCCGGACAGGGGGCCGGGGCACTGAAGCTTTCTTT	CASSPRTGGRGTEAFF
TRBV6-1	NA	TRBJ1-2	16	once	TGTGCCAGCAGTGACCCCACGGCCCCAGGGGCCTATGGCTACACCTTC	CASSDPTAPGAYGYTF
TRBV21-1	NA	TRBJ1-3	15	NA	TGTGCCAGCAGTTCCAGGGGGCCCTCTGGAAACACCATATATTTT	CASSSRGPSGNTIYF
TRBV20-1	NA	TRBJ2-7	11	NA	TGCAGTGCCCCACAGGGTCTCGAGCAGTACTTC	CSAPQGLEQYF
TRBV5-4	TRBD1	TRBJ1-2	12	NA	TGTGCCAGCAGCCCCAGGGGGCTTGGCTACACCTTC	CASSPRGLGYTF
TRBV10-3	NA	TRBJ2-2	13	NA	TGTGCCAACCGGGGAGGGGGGACCGGGGAGCTGTTTTTT	CANRGGGTGELFF
TRBV29-1	TRBD2	TRBJ2-5	16	NA	TGCAGCGTTGATCTGACTAGCGGGACAGTTAAGAAGACCCAGTACTTC	CSVDLTSGTVKKTQYF
TRBV15	NA	TRBJ2-3	12	NA	TGTGCCACCAGCAGAGCGGAGGGTACGCAGTATTTT	CATSRAEGTQYF
TRBV10-3	TRBD1	TRBJ1-1	14	NA	TGTGCCATCAGGCTGACAGGGGGAGACACTGAAGCTTTCTTT	CAIRLTGGDTEAFF